The subject of this entry is one T cell receptor (beta chain). The data are from a study of cytomegalovirus exposure and HLA in healthy donors. These donors counted as nominally healthy when sampled, but unrecorded immune exposures were likely. In germline, CDR1 is SQVTM, CDR2 ANQGSEA. CDR3 length: 12 residues. Trimming pared 3 bases from V and 9 bases from J, leaving 15 bases between. In the PCR, 60 Vbeta and 13 Jbeta primers were used. Assay: immunoSEQ multiplex PCR; the TCRdb copy retains only in-frame clones and omits some. This table lists some 130,000 clones. This receptor was identified in a woman in her 40s in good health and CMV-seropositive. The sequenced sample was PBMCs. This rearrangement joins TRBV29-1 to TRBJ2-7; TRBD2 is a possible D gene (6 bases). The CDR3 protein is CSVEAGFGGQYF. The CDR3 coding sequence is TGCAGCGTTGAGGCGGGGTTCGGCGGGCAGTACTTC.